Following are 25 T cell receptor beta chains from one sample sequenced in a study of monozygotic twins with inflammatory bowel disease. TCRdb reprocessed the 5' RACE reads and stores each CDR3 protein as one record, lacking DNA. This repertoire includes about 140,000 distinct CDR3 sequences. Input material: blood. These receptors originate from a human donor with ulcerative colitis or Crohn's disease, or a healthy co-twin of an affected twin (not recorded which).

J is TRBJ2-6 and V is TRBV20-1. CDR3 size: 15 residues. Germline-derived CDR1 and CDR2 are DFQATT and SNEGSKA (reference sequence). The CDR3 is CSASVPVSGANVLTF.

V usage is TRBV7-2 and J usage is TRBJ2-1; the D gene TCRdb calls, TRBD2, cannot be checked with no DNA. Looked up from germline, CDR1 is SGHTA and CDR2 is FQGNSA. The CDR3 contains 12 residues. The chain's CDR3 is CASKAGQYEQFF. Together with reference TRBV7-2 and TRBJ2-1, the CDR3 gives the full variable domain: GAGVSQSPSNKVTEKGKDVELRCDPISGHTALYWYRQSLGQGLEFLIYFQGNSAPDKSGLPSDRFSAERTGGSVSTLTIQRTQQEDSAVYLCASKAGQYEQFFGPGTRLTVL.

The CDR3 spells CASTESGPRLNTEAFF. This sequence joins TRBV28 and TRBJ1-1; TCRdb designates TRBD1, a call that cannot be tested without DNA. CDR1 and CDR2 from the germline V gene are MDHEN and SYDVKM. CDR3 length equals 16 residues. Full variable domain (rest looked up from reference TRBV28 and TRBJ1-1): DVKVTQSSRYLVKRTGEKVFLECVQDMDHENMFWYRQDPGLGLRLIYFSYDVKMKEKGDIPEGYSVSREKKERFSLILESASTNQTSMYLCASTESGPRLNTEAFFGQGTRLTVV.

V and J are TRBV6-5 and TRBJ1-2; there is no DNA to check the TCRdb D call of TRBD1. The length of the CDR3 is 14 residues. Germline CDR1 MNHEY, CDR2 SVGAGI. CDR3 residues: CASSPRTGVYGYTF.

The chain recombines TRBV5-5 with TRBJ2-7; as DNA is missing, the TRBD1 call by TCRdb cannot be tested. This CDR3 has 15 residues. Germline V gene data show CDR1 as SGHKS and CDR2 as YYEKEE (reference sequence). CDR3 sequence reads: CASSPHTGQGYEQYF.

The gene calls are TRBV5-1 and TRBJ2-4; the TCRdb D gene call, TRBD2, has no DNA to confirm it. The CDR3 length is 15 residues. Per germline, CDR1 SGHRS and CDR2 YFSETQ. The CDR3 sequence: CASSLRSAGGHIQYF.

This chain links TRBV6-1 with TRBJ2-7; there is no DNA to check the TCRdb D call of TRBD1. This CDR3 is 14 amino acids long. In germline, CDR1 is MNHNS, CDR2 SASEGT. The CDR3 sequence is CASSASQGAIEQYF.

The chain has TRBV10-3 and TRBJ2-1. The germline V gene has CDR1 ENHRY and CDR2 SYGVKD. The CDR3 extends over 11 amino acids. Here the CDR3 reads CAISLCNEQFF.

The CDR3 loop reads CASSFSRQGASYEQYF. The chain couples TRBV12-3 or TRBV12-4 to TRBJ2-7; TCRdb indicates TRBD1, and absent DNA this call remains unverified. The CDR3 covers 16 residues.

This chain joins TRBV20-1 and TRBJ2-1. The CDR3 consists of 15 residues. Germline CDR1 and CDR2: DFQATT and SNEGSKA (reference sequence). CDR3: CSARGAGGSYNEQFF.

V and J are TRBV4-1 and TRBJ2-3; the D call of TRBD2 rests on TCRdb alone, since no DNA is present to check it. Germline lookup yields CDR1 MGHRA and CDR2 YSYEKL. This CDR3 comprises 18 residues. CDR3 sequence: CASSQGGLAGDTTDTQYF.

This rearrangement joins TRBV5-1 to TRBJ2-5; TCRdb calls TRBD2, which cannot be checked without DNA. CDR3 length: 14 residues. In germline, CDR1 is SGHRS, CDR2 YFSETQ. CDR3 protein: CASSLAAGLETQYF.

The chain recombines TRBV6-5 with TRBJ2-3; there is no DNA to check the TCRdb D call of TRBD1. CDR3 size: 15 residues. Germline V gives CDR1 MNHEY, CDR2 SVGAGI. CDR3 sequence reads: CASSLRQGRTDTQYF.

The chain carries TRBV19 and TRBJ2-1; the TRBD2 assignment by TCRdb is unverifiable without DNA. This CDR3 has 13 residues. Germline-derived CDR1 and CDR2 are LNHDA and SQIVND (reference sequence). The CDR3 reads CASSRASAIGQFF.

The rearrangement links TRBV20-1 to TRBJ2-3; as DNA is missing, the TRBD1 call by TCRdb cannot be tested. The germline CDR1 and CDR2 sequences are DFQATT and SNEGSKA (reference sequence). The CDR3 runs to 15 residues. CDR3 amino acids: CSARDPAQGVDTQYF.

This sequence joins TRBV12-3 or TRBV12-4 and TRBJ2-2; as DNA is missing, the TRBD1 call by TCRdb cannot be tested. The CDR3 is 13 amino acids. This CDR3 reads CASSLTGTGELFF.

The J gene is TRBJ2-1, the V gene TRBV20-1; TCRdb outputs TRBD2, but without DNA this stays unchecked. Per germline, CDR1 DFQATT and CDR2 SNEGSKA (reference sequence). The CDR3 runs 17 residues. The CDR3 here is CSATPTSGRAFRNEQFF.

The gene calls are TRBV20-1 and TRBJ1-2. CDR1 is DFQATT, CDR2 SNEGSKA, per germline (reference sequence). This CDR3 has 13 residues. The CDR3 sequence: CSAREHLRYGYTF.

This chain connects TRBV10-3 to TRBJ2-7; TCRdb selects TRBD1, and the lack of DNA leaves this call unchecked. The CDR3 contains 14 residues. Germline lookup yields CDR1 ENHRY and CDR2 SYGVKD. The CDR3 reads CATLRGQGIYEQYF.

This chain connects TRBV6-5 to TRBJ2-3. Germline values: CDR1 MNHEY, CDR2 SVGAGI. The CDR3 loop spans 16 amino acids. The CDR3 region is CASSYRTSGGTDTQYF.

This chain links TRBV6-5 with TRBJ1-6. The CDR3 is made up of 12 amino acids. The V gene's germline CDR1 is MNHEY and CDR2 SVGAGI. CDR3 region: CASSFQDSPLHF.

The rearrangement joins TRBV12-3 or TRBV12-4 to TRBJ1-5. The CDR3 totals 16 residues. This chain's CDR3 is CASSLGSLVSNQPQHF.

V and J are TRBV18 and TRBJ2-5; TCRdb's D call of TRBD1 is untestable without DNA. The V gene's germline CDR1 is KGHSH and CDR2 LQKENI. The CDR3 sequence is 15 residues long. CDR3 in amino acids: CASSPQSWTTETQYF.

V usage is TRBV7-9 and J usage is TRBJ2-7; TCRdb's D call of TRBD1 is untestable without DNA. Germline V gene lookup returns CDR1 SEHNR and CDR2 FQNEAQ (reference sequence). The CDR3 sequence is 15 residues long. The CDR3 sequence: CASSLERDPSYEQYF. The variable domain in full, completed from reference TRBV7-9 and TRBJ2-7, reads DTGVSQNPRHKITKRGQNVTFRCDPISEHNRLYWYRQTLGQGPEFLTYFQNEAQLEKSRLLSDRFSAERPKGSFSTLEIQRTEQGDSAMYLCASSLERDPSYEQYFGPGTRLTVT.

J is TRBJ2-5 and V is TRBV29-1; TCRdb's assignment of TRBD2 cannot be checked, as there is no DNA. From germline, CDR1 is SQVTM and CDR2 ANQGSEA. The CDR3 is 12 amino acids. CDR3 in amino acids: CSVDVAGETQYF.